The rows below give T cell receptor beta chains drawn from one sample of a study of OX40 agonist ivuxolimab in advanced cancers. The assay was immunoSEQ multiplex PCR, and TCRdb's table has in-frame clones only and misses some. The repertoire includes 25,000 to 30,000 clones, about 88% of them detected once, and around 21% sits in the top ten. The source material was CD4+ or CD8+ T cells sorted from blood, sampled in a trial of the OX40 agonist ivuxolimab. These receptors originate from an adult with an advanced solid tumor such as melanoma, head and neck, liver or kidney cancer. The CDR3 runs from the conserved cysteine through the conserved F or W. The D gene is left open where the match is weak. Expanded clones get a size class; other rows say once, few or many, or leave the size out.

cdr3_length j_call v_call d_call clone_size cdr3_aa cdr3_nt
15 TRBJ2-7 TRBV9 NA NA CASTFGASATYEQYF TGTGCCAGCACCTTTGGAGCGTCGGCGACCTACGAGCAGTACTTC
14 TRBJ1-1 TRBV15 NA NA CATSRDRTGTEAFF TGTGCCACCAGCAGAGATAGGACCGGCACTGAAGCTTTCTTT
15 TRBJ2-3 TRBV6-5 NA NA CASSQRGDGTDTQYF TGTGCCAGCAGCCAAAGGGGGGACGGCACAGATACGCAGTATTTT
16 TRBJ2-3 TRBV6-5 NA NA CASSYLGEAAPDTQYF TGTGCCAGCAGTTACTTGGGGGAGGCCGCCCCGGATACGCAGTATTTT
12 TRBJ1-2 TRBV7-9 NA NA CAPKSFNYGYTF TGTGCTCCGAAGTCCTTTAACTATGGCTACACCTTC
15 TRBJ2-3 TRBV5-6 TRBD2 NA CASTSRLAGDDTQYF TGTGCCAGCACCTCACGACTAGCGGGAGACGATACGCAGTATTTT
16 TRBJ2-1 TRBV10-2 TRBD1 few CASSETGQWATREQFF TGCGCCAGCAGTGAAACGGGACAGTGGGCCACAAGGGAGCAGTTCTTC
16 TRBJ1-5 TRBV4-2 NA NA CASSQEGRGPHQPQHF TGTGCCAGCAGCCAAGAGGGGCGGGGGCCGCATCAGCCCCAGCATTTT
12 TRBJ1-1 TRBV7-6 NA NA CASSPRVPEAFF TGTGCCAGCAGCCCCCGGGTCCCCGAAGCTTTCTTT
12 TRBJ2-7 TRBV7-9 NA few CASTPGPVPWYF TGTGCCAGCACCCCGGGTCCTGTCCCTTGGTACTTC
15 TRBJ2-7 TRBV7-9 NA NA CASSRGQDQPYEQYF TGTGCCAGCAGCCGAGGGCAGGACCAACCCTACGAGCAGTACTTC
12 TRBJ2-7 TRBV27 NA NA CAGLRTRYEQYF TGTGCCGGCCTCCGGACCCGGTACGAGCAGTACTTC
12 TRBJ1-1 TRBV4-2 NA NA CACRGGNTEAFF TGTGCCTGCCGGGGGGGGAACACTGAAGCTTTCTTT
15 TRBJ1-2 TRBV4-1 NA NA CASSQDSGSNYGYTF TGCGCCAGCAGCCAAGACAGTGGATCTAACTATGGCTACACCTTC
14 TRBJ1-4 TRBV19 TRBD1 once CASSARTGDEKLFF TGTGCCAGTAGTGCCCGGACAGGGGATGAAAAACTGTTTTTT
15 TRBJ1-4 TRBV7-6 NA NA CASSRFQGKLEKLFF TGTGCCAGCAGCCGATTCCAGGGGAAACTGGAAAAACTGTTTTTT
15 TRBJ1-1 TRBV15 NA NA CATSRDLPGRTEAFF TGTGCCACCAGCAGAGATCTCCCAGGTCGGACTGAAGCTTTCTTT
13 TRBJ2-1 TRBV27 NA NA CASSLSWGNEQFF TGTGCCAGCAGTTTATCCTGGGGGAATGAGCAGTTCTTC
13 TRBJ2-7 TRBV7-6 NA NA CASSLAGEYEQYF TGTGCCAGCAGCTTAGCGGGAGAGTACGAGCAGTACTTC
16 TRBJ2-6 TRBV9 NA NA CASSVVAPAGANVLTF TGTGCCAGCAGCGTAGTCGCCCCTGCTGGGGCCAACGTCCTGACTTTC
11 TRBJ2-1 TRBV27 TRBD1 NA CASSSGTGEFF TGTGCCAGCAGTTCCGGGACAGGGGAGTTCTTC
14 TRBJ2-7 TRBV5-1 NA NA CASSLSRGRDEQYF TGCGCCAGCAGCTTGTCCAGGGGGAGGGACGAGCAGTACTTC
15 TRBJ2-7 TRBV4-3 NA NA CASSQERAGTYEQYF TGCGCCAGCAGCCAAGAGAGGGCCGGCACCTACGAGCAGTACTTC
17 TRBJ2-2 TRBV2 NA NA CASGTGRGGRNTGELFF TGTGCCAGCGGCACGGGACGAGGAGGGCGGAACACCGGGGAGCTGTTTTTT
14 TRBJ1-1 TRBV5-4 NA few CASSLGEEWGTAFF TGTGCCAGCAGCTTAGGTGAGGAGTGGGGGACTGCTTTCTTT
13 TRBJ1-1 TRBV11-2 NA NA CASSTRVGGEAFF TGTGCCAGCAGCACCAGGGTGGGCGGTGAAGCTTTCTTT